The clone carrying this T cell receptor (beta chain) showed up just once. Its target is unknown. This sample was included in a study of OX40 agonist ivuxolimab in advanced cancers. TCRdb's copy holds only in-frame clones and misses some; the assay was immunoSEQ multiplex PCR. The sample shows tens of thousands of clones, 85% of them seen only once. Germline values: CDR1 SGDLS, CDR2 YYNGEE. This CDR3 is 15 amino acids long. Trimming removed 4 bases from V and 8 bases from J; junction bases left unmatched: 9. Findings and limits, study-wide: In CD8+ T cells, expanded clones were on average more numerous than in CD4+.

This clonotype originated in an adult with an advanced solid tumor such as melanoma, head and neck, liver or kidney cancer. The chain links TRBV9 to TRBJ1-4; TRBD1 matches at 9 bases. The sequenced sample was CD4+ or CD8+ T cells sorted from blood, obtained in a trial of the OX40 agonist ivuxolimab. CDR3 loop: CASSPRTGEGEKLFF. The CDR3 DNA reads as TGTGCCAGCAGCCCTAGGACAGGGGAGGGAGAAAAACTGTTTTTT.